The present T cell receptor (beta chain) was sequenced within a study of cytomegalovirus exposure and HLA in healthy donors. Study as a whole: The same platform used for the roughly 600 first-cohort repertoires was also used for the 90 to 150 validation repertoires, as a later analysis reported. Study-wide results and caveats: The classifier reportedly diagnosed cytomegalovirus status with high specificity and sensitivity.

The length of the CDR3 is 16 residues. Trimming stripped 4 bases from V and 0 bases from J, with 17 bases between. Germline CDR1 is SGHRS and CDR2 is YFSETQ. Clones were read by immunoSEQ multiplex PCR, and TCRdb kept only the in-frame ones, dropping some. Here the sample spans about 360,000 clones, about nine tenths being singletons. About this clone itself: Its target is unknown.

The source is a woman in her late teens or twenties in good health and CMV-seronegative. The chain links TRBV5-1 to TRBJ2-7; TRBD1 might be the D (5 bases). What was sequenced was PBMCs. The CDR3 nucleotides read TGCGCCAGCAGCACGATGACAGTAGAAACCTCCTACGAGCAGTACTTC. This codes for CASSTMTVETSYEQYF.